The 22 T cell receptor beta chains below were found in one sample sequenced in a study of blood T cell repertoires in COVID-19 (dated by TCRdb to between 2020 and 2021). Libraries were built with the immunoSEQ multiplex PCR assay. This is the immuneACCESS table as TCRdb keeps it, with only in-frame sequences that have V and J called. A part of the clones is gone; compared with another copy, unresolved V genes explain less than half, and the rest is unexplained. The sample includes 95,000 to 150,000 clones, with roughly 84% observed a single time. Approximately 3.9% of the sample rests with the top ten. Sequences were obtained from PBMCs or T cells enriched from blood (not recorded which). The receptors were sampled from a woman aged 30 to 39 who had recovered from COVID-19.

V gene TRBV12-3 or TRBV12-4 combines with J gene TRBJ1-1; D uncertain. CDR3 size: 13 residues. V gave up 2 bases and J gave up 1 base, with 5 bases separating them. DNA of the CDR3: TGTGCCAGCAGTTTACGGTGGAACACTGAAGCTTTCTTT. This encodes CASSLRWNTEAFF.

The chain is built from TRBV7-3 and TRBJ2-3, with a possible D match to TRBD2 (5 bases). V dropped 4 bases and J dropped 3 bases, with 14 bases sitting between them. The germline V gene encodes CDR1 SGHTA and CDR2 FQGTGA. CDR3 length: 15 residues. This CDR3 is CASSYTGSRTDTQYF. CDR3 coding DNA: TGTGCCAGCAGCTACACGGGGAGTAGGACAGATACGCAGTATTTT.

The chain employs TRBV18 and TRBJ1-1; D is perhaps TRBD1 (5 bases). The germline V gene encodes CDR1 KGHSH and CDR2 LQKENI. The CDR3 sequence is 14 residues long. V was clipped by 1 base and J by 4 bases, with 10 bases between them. The CDR3 bases are TGTGCCAGCTCACCACTCAGGGATACCACTGAAGCTTTCTTT. Protein product: CASSPLRDTTEAFF. The full variable domain, with the rest looked up from reference TRBV18 and TRBJ1-1, is NAGVMQNPRHLVRRRGQEARLRCSPMKGHSHVYWYRQLPEEGLKFMVYLQKENIIDESGMPKERFSAEFPKEGPSILRIQQVVRGDSAAYFCASSPLRDTTEAFFGQGTRLTVV.

The chain has TRBV6-5 and TRBJ2-3; 10 nucleotides agree with TRBD1. V gave up 7 bases and J gave up 5 bases; unmatched junction bases: 6. The V gene's germline CDR1 is MNHEY and CDR2 SVGAGI. The CDR3 length is 14 residues. CDR3 region: CASKPGQGLDTQYF. The CDR3 DNA reads as TGTGCCAGCAAACCGGGACAGGGGTTAGATACGCAGTATTTT.

The gene calls are TRBV9 and TRBJ2-7; 8 bases line up with TRBD2. The germline V gene encodes CDR1 SGDLS and CDR2 YYNGEE. The CDR3 totals 13 residues. The trim removed 7 bases at V and 2 bases at J, leaving 5 bases unmatched. The CDR3 reads CASGPGGPYEQYF. In DNA, the CDR3 is TGTGCCAGCGGGCCGGGAGGGCCCTACGAGCAGTACTTC.

V usage is TRBV12-3 or TRBV12-4 and J usage is TRBJ2-7; 8 bases agree with TRBD2. J was trimmed by 6 bases and V by 5 bases; bases with no gene match: 6. The CDR3 loop spans 13 amino acids. CDR3 DNA: TGTGCCAGCAGTAGAGCGGGAGTGACCGAGCAGTACTTC. It yields the protein CASSRAGVTEQYF.

The sample holds a few counts of this clone. The genes are TRBV2 and TRBJ1-5, with D unclear. CDR3 length: 14 amino acids. Trimming cost V 1 base and J 6 bases, with 10 bases left between them. Germline V lookup: CDR1 SNHLY, CDR2 FYNNEI. The CDR3 sequence is CASSEVPGSQPQHF. The CDR3, as DNA: TGTGCCAGCAGTGAAGTCCCGGGATCTCAGCCCCAGCATTTT. The full variable domain, in which reference TRBV2 and TRBJ1-5 provide the parts outside the CDR3, is EPEVTQTPSHQVTQMGQEVILRCVPISNHLYFYWYRQILGQKVEFLVSFYNNEISEKSEIFDDQFSVERPDGSNFTLKIRSTKLEDSAMYFCASSEVPGSQPQHFGDGTRLSIL.

The chain has TRBV5-1 and TRBJ2-1, with 8 nucleotides matching TRBD2. CDR3 size: 15 residues. V was pared by 3 bases and J by 6 bases, with 8 bases of the junction left unmatched. The V gene's germline CDR1 is SGHRS and CDR2 YFSETQ. CDR3: CASSYPGLVPNEQFF. DNA of the CDR3: TGCGCCAGCAGCTATCCGGGACTAGTCCCCAATGAGCAGTTCTTC.

The chain links TRBV7-2 to TRBJ1-2, with D perhaps TRBD1 (5 bases). The CDR3 is 14 residues long. The germline CDR1 and CDR2 sequences are SGHTA and FQGNSA. Trimming took 6 bases from V and 4 from J, leaving 15 bases between them. Here the CDR3 reads CASRGDWRGYGYTF. For the CDR3, the DNA is TGTGCCAGCAGAGGGGACTGGAGGGGCTATGGCTACACCTTC. Full variable domain (remainder filled in from reference TRBV7-2 and TRBJ1-2): GAGVSQSPSNKVTEKGKDVELRCDPISGHTALYWYRQSLGQGLEFLIYFQGNSAPDKSGLPSDRFSAERTGGSVSTLTIQRTQQEDSAVYLCASRGDWRGYGYTFGSGTRLTVV.

This clone was observed once. This chain uses TRBV13 with TRBJ1-1; the D gene is possibly TRBD1 (5 bases). The CDR3 length is 17 residues. Trimming cost V 5 bases and J 6 bases, with 25 bases left between them. The V gene's germline CDR1 is PRHDT and CDR2 FYEKMQ (reference sequence). The CDR3 sequence: CASSRSLNRNYSPEAFF. The CDR3 bases are TGTGCCAGCAGCCGAAGCCTCAACAGGAACTACAGCCCTGAAGCTTTCTTT.

DNA of the CDR3: TGCGCCAGCAGCCAAGTGGACAGGGGGGACACTGAAGCTTTCTTT. As protein: CASSQVDRGDTEAFF. The chain is built from TRBV4-3 and TRBJ1-1; 10 nucleotides match TRBD1. The CDR3 length is 15 residues. V shed 1 base and J 3 bases; nucleotides not matched to a gene: 2. Per the germline V gene, CDR1 is LGHNA and CDR2 is YSLEER.

The CDR3 spells CASSHAAGGETQYF. DNA for the CDR3: TGTGCCAGCAGCCACGCGGCGGGGGGGGAGACCCAGTACTTC. The rearrangement joins TRBV3-1 (or the pseudogene TRBV3-2) to TRBJ2-5; 9 positions agree with TRBD2. V lost 3 bases to trimming and J lost 5 bases; unmatched junction nucleotides: 4. Germline V lookup: CDR1 LGHDT, CDR2 YNNKEL (reference sequence). The CDR3 is 14 residues long.

V gene TRBV18 combines with J gene TRBJ1-4; D is unclear. Between the trimmed V and J ends, which lost 2 bases and 7 bases, there was a span of 14 bases. Germline lookup yields CDR1 KGHSH and CDR2 LQKENI. This CDR3 comprises 15 residues. CDR3: CASSPWRKEGEKLFF. The CDR3 DNA reads as TGTGCCAGCTCACCATGGAGGAAAGAGGGTGAAAAACTGTTTTTT.

The CDR3: CASSLDRGLETQYF. CDR3 in DNA: TGCGCCAGCAGCTTGGACAGGGGGCTTGAGACCCAGTACTTC. The chain uses TRBV5-1 and TRBJ2-5, with 9 bases lining up with TRBD1. V shed 0 bases, J shed 5 bases, and the junction held 2 bases outside the gene matches. The CDR3 is 14 residues long. Germline CDR1 and CDR2: SGHRS and YFSETQ.

J is TRBJ2-7 and V is TRBV28; TRBD1 agrees at 8 bases. Germline assignment: CDR1 MDHEN and CDR2 SYDVKM. This CDR3 region has 15 residues. The J segment lost 7 bases and the V segment lost 6 bases, leaving 14 bases of the junction unmatched. Written as DNA, the CDR3 is TGTGCCAGCAGACAGACAGGGGCCTTCCTAGGGGAGCAGTACTTC. It encodes CASRQTGAFLGEQYF.

This rearrangement joins TRBV3-1 (or the pseudogene TRBV3-2) to TRBJ1-3; D might be TRBD1 (5 bases). Per the germline V gene, CDR1 is LGHDT and CDR2 is YNNKEL (reference sequence). The length of the CDR3 is 16 residues. The V and J ends lost 4 bases and 0 bases respectively, with 13 bases between them. This chain's CDR3 is CASSPRTHDSGNTIYF. In nucleotides, the CDR3 is TGTGCCAGCAGCCCCCGGACACATGACTCTGGAAACACCATATATTTT.

The gene calls are TRBV7-2 and TRBJ2-7; 8 nucleotides agree with TRBD1. V shed 6 bases and J 2 bases; nucleotides not matched to a gene: 3. This CDR3 has 13 amino acids. The germline V gene has CDR1 SGHTA and CDR2 FQGNSA. The CDR3 region has the DNA TGTGCCAGCAGTCGGACAGGGACCTACGAGCAGTACTTC. This sequence encodes CASSRTGTYEQYF.

This clone was picked up one time. V gene TRBV4-2 combines with J gene TRBJ2-3; D unclear. Germline V gene lookup returns CDR1 LGHNA and CDR2 YNFKEQ. The CDR3 has 14 amino acids. V lost 1 base, J lost 0 bases, and 5 bases lay in between. DNA for the CDR3: TGTGCCAGCAGCCAAGTCGGTAGCACAGATACGCAGTATTTT. Its protein is CASSQVGSTDTQYF.

This clone appeared a single time. The gene calls are TRBV18 and TRBJ2-3, with 11 positions matching TRBD2. The length of the CDR3 is 19 residues. The V gene end was trimmed by 1 base and the J gene end by 2 bases; junction bases not matched to a gene: 11. Germline-derived CDR1 and CDR2 are KGHSH and LQKENI. The CDR3 DNA sequence: TGTGCCAGCTCACCACTCTCGGGGACTAGCGGAAAACCCACAGATACGCAGTATTTT. Its protein is CASSPLSGTSGKPTDTQYF.

The CDR3 spells CASSKPTSGGWYNEQFF. The CDR3 DNA reads TGCGCCAGCAGCAAACCGACTAGCGGGGGGTGGTACAATGAGCAGTTCTTC. The rearrangement joins TRBV5-1 to TRBJ2-1; 13 bases are shared with TRBD2. The germline V gene encodes CDR1 SGHRS and CDR2 YFSETQ. The CDR3 sequence is 17 residues long. J was trimmed by 4 bases and V by 4 bases; bases with no gene match: 8. The full variable domain, completed using reference TRBV5-1 and TRBJ2-1, is KAGVTQTPRYLIKTRGQQVTLSCSPISGHRSVSWYQQTPGQGLQFLFEYFSETQRNKGNFPGRFSGRQFSNSRSEMNVSTLELGDSALYLCASSKPTSGGWYNEQFFGPGTRLTVL.

The rearrangement uses TRBV11-3 and TRBJ2-7; 8 bases match TRBD1. The CDR3 runs to 12 residues. The V and J ends lost 6 bases and 5 bases, in that order; junction bases with no gene match: 3. Germline values: CDR1 SGHNT, CDR2 YENEEA. In DNA, the CDR3 is TGTGCCAGCAGTTCGGACAGGGACGAGCAGTACTTC. As protein: CASSSDRDEQYF.

This clone showed up just a few times. V usage is TRBV9 and J usage is TRBJ2-2, with a tentative D call TRBD1 (6 bases). The CDR3 runs 15 residues. Trimming took off 6 bases at V and 0 bases at J, with 12 bases between the two ends. Germline V lookup: CDR1 SGDLS, CDR2 YYNGEE. CDR3 sequence reads: CASTPEGANTGELFF. In nucleotides, the CDR3 is TGTGCCAGCACCCCCGAGGGGGCGAACACCGGGGAGCTGTTTTTT.